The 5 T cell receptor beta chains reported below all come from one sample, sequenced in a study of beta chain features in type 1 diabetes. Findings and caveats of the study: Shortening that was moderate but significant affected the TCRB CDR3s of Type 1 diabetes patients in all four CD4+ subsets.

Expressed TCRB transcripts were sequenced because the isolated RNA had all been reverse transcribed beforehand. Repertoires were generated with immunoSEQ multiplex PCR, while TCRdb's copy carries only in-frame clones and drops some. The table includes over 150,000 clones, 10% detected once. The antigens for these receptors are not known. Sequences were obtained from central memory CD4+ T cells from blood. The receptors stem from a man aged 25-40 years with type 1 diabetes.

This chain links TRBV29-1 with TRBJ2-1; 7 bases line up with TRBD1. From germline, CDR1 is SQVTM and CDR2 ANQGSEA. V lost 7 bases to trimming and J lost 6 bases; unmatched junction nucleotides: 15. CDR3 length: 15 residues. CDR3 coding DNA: TGCAGCGCCTATCTCCCGGGACAGAAATCCAATGAGCAGTTCTTC. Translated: CSAYLPGQKSNEQFF.

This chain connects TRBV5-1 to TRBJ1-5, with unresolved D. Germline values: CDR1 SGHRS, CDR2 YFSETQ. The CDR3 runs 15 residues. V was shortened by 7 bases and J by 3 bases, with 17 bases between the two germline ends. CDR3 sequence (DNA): TGCGCCAGCTCCCGGAGCGGGATGAACAATCAGCCCCAGCATTTT. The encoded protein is CASSRSGMNNQPQHF. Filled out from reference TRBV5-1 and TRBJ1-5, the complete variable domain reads KAGVTQTPRYLIKTRGQQVTLSCSPISGHRSVSWYQQTPGQGLQFLFEYFSETQRNKGNFPGRFSGRQFSNSRSEMNVSTLELGDSALYLCASSRSGMNNQPQHFGDGTRLSIL.

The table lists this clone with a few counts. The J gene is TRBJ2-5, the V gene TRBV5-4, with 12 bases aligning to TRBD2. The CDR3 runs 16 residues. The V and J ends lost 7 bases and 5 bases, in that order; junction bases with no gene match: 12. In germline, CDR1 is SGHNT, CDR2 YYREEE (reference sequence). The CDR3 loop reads CASRRTSGKYGETQYF. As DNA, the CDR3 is TGTGCCAGCCGGAGGACTAGCGGGAAATACGGGGAGACCCAGTACTTC.

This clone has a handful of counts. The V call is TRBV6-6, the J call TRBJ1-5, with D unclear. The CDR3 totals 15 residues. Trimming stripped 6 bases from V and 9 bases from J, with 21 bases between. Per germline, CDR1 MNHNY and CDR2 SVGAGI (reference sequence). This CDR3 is CASRGSEGLLSPQHF. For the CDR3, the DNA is TGTGCCAGCAGGGGGAGCGAGGGCTTGCTGTCGCCCCAGCATTTT.

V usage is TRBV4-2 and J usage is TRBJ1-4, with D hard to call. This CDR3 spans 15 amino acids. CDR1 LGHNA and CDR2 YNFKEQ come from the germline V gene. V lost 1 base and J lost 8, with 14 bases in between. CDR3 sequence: CASSQASGPREKLFF. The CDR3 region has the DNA TGTGCCAGCAGCCAAGCTTCGGGTCCTCGGGAAAAACTGTTTTTT.